This TCR beta chain was captured in a study of OX40 agonist ivuxolimab in advanced cancers. Some clones are missing from TCRdb's copy, which holds only in-frame ones; the method was immunoSEQ multiplex PCR. There are over 70,000 clones in the sample; around nine tenths occur only once, and approximately 0.26% lies in the top ten. CDR3 length: 15 residues. The J segment lost 3 bases and the V segment lost 0 bases, leaving 2 bases of the junction unmatched. The germline gives CDR1 SGHDT, CDR2 YYEEEE. This clonotype was obtained from an adult with an advanced solid tumor such as melanoma, head and neck, liver or kidney cancer. The specimen was CD4+ or CD8+ T cells sorted from blood, collected in a trial of the OX40 agonist ivuxolimab. The chain recombines TRBV5-6 with TRBJ1-5, with 8 bases fitting TRBD1. Here the CDR3 DNA reads TGTGCCAGCAGCTTGGGCAGGGGGCTCAATCAGCCCCAGCATTTT. It specifies CASSLGRGLNQPQHF. The full variable domain, with the rest looked up from reference TRBV5-6 and TRBJ1-5, is DAGVTQSPTHLIKTRGQQVTLRCSPKSGHDTVSWYQQALGQGPQFIFQYYEEEERQRGNFPDRFSGHQFPNYSSELNVNALLLGDSALYLCASSLGRGLNQPQHFGDGTRLSIL.